A single sample is the source of the 28 T cell receptor beta chains below, sequenced in a study of shared clonotypes between healthy human individuals (dated by TCRdb to the early 2020s). Library method: the immunoSEQ multiplex PCR assay. In its TCRdb copy, this immuneACCESS table keeps in-frame sequences only and misses some clones. Where compared with another copy, unresolved V genes explain less than half of these, and the others have no known cause. This sample lists 450,000 to 500,000 clones; over 70% were detected once. In total, the top ten clones hold over 9.5% of the sample. Source material: PBMCs. The receptor source for this set is a woman between 40 and 55 years old in good health. Some clones in this sample may be carry-over from other donors' samples.

CDR3 amino acids: CASSPGQWTRNTIYF. DNA of the CDR3: TGTGCCAGCTCCCCGGGACAGTGGACTCGAAACACCATATATTTT. The rearrangement links TRBV18 to TRBJ1-3; 7 bases fit TRBD1. Trimming took 6 bases from V and 5 from J; bases not matched to a gene: 10. There are 15 residues in the CDR3. Germline V gene sequence: CDR1 KGHSH, CDR2 LQKENI.

In its sample, this clone was seen once. Sequence at one end of the junction differs from germline and may be a read error. V gene TRBV2 combines with J gene TRBJ2-2; the match to TRBD2 covers 7 bases. Germline values: CDR1 SNHLY, CDR2 FYNNEI. CDR3 size: 16 residues. The CDR3 coding sequence is TGTGCCAGCAGGGAAGGAGCGGGAATGAACACCGGGGAGCTGTTTTTT. Translated: CASREGAGMNTGELFF.

J is TRBJ2-5 and V is TRBV5-1; D remains ambiguous. This CDR3 is built from 13 residues. The V gene lost 0 bases and the J gene lost 2 bases, with 5 bases spanning the gap. Germline V gene data show CDR1 as SGHRS and CDR2 as YFSETQ. CDR3 sequence (DNA): TGCGCCAGCAGCTTGGTCAGTCAAGAGACCCAGTACTTC. Translated: CASSLVSQETQYF.

This clone was seen ten or more times. The rearrangement uses TRBV7-2 and TRBJ2-7; weak D call: TRBD2 (7 bases). The germline gives CDR1 SGHTA, CDR2 FQGNSA. V dropped 5 bases and J dropped 7 bases, with 18 bases sitting between them. This CDR3 is 14 amino acids long. In DNA, the CDR3 is TGTGCCAGCAGCCCCGGCGGGGGCCCCTTAGAGCAGTACTTC. Its translation is CASSPGGGPLEQYF. Full variable domain (rest looked up from reference TRBV7-2 and TRBJ2-7): GAGVSQSPSNKVTEKGKDVELRCDPISGHTALYWYRQSLGQGLEFLIYFQGNSAPDKSGLPSDRFSAERTGGSVSTLTIQRTQQEDSAVYLCASSPGGGPLEQYFGPGTRLTVT.

The chain is built from TRBV27 and TRBJ2-5; D gene ambiguous. This CDR3 has 14 residues. Trimming pared 2 bases from V and 2 bases from J, leaving 9 bases between. Germline V gene lookup returns CDR1 MNHEY and CDR2 SMNVEV (reference sequence). CDR3 sequence reads: CASSLSIKQETQYF. In nucleotides, the CDR3 is TGTGCCAGCAGTTTAAGCATCAAACAAGAGACCCAGTACTTC.

The chain uses TRBV7-2 and TRBJ1-1, with D uncertain. Germline assignment: CDR1 SGHTA and CDR2 FQGNSA. This CDR3 has 15 amino acids. V lost 2 bases and J lost 1, with 11 bases in between. Here the CDR3 DNA reads TGTGCCAGCAGCTTATTCGGGCAGTCGAACACTGAAGCTTTCTTT. Protein: CASSLFGQSNTEAFF. The full variable domain, its missing parts supplied by reference TRBV7-2 and TRBJ1-1, is GAGVSQSPSNKVTEKGKDVELRCDPISGHTALYWYRQSLGQGLEFLIYFQGNSAPDKSGLPSDRFSAERTGGSVSTLTIQRTQQEDSAVYLCASSLFGQSNTEAFFGQGTRLTVV.

V usage is TRBV7-9 and J usage is TRBJ2-1; D is unclear. Germline V gene lookup returns CDR1 SEHNR and CDR2 FQNEAQ (reference sequence). The V and J ends lost 5 bases and 7 bases respectively, with 12 bases between them. This CDR3 has 13 residues. Here the CDR3 reads CASSHSLLNEQFF. The CDR3 DNA reads as TGTGCCAGCAGCCACAGCCTTCTTAATGAGCAGTTCTTC.

The chain recombines TRBV7-8 with TRBJ1-4; 9 nucleotides agree with TRBD1. CDR3 length: 17 residues. In germline, CDR1 is SGHVS, CDR2 FQNEAQ. Germline trimming cut 4 bases from V and 3 bases from J; bases unmatched to any gene: 9. CDR3 region: CASSSSTTGGPNEKLFF. The CDR3 DNA sequence: TGTGCCAGCAGCTCCTCTACTACAGGGGGCCCTAATGAAAAACTGTTTTTT.

There are many counts of this clone. The CDR3 loop reads CATSRDRESTEAFF. The CDR3 coding sequence is TGTGCCACCAGCAGAGATAGGGAGAGCACTGAAGCTTTCTTT. The chain is built from TRBV15 and TRBJ1-1; D is undetermined. V was cut by 0 bases and J by 4 bases, with 9 bases left in between. CDR1 is LNHNV and CDR2 is YYDKDF in the germline V gene (reference sequence). The CDR3 runs to 14 residues.

This chain links TRBV27 with TRBJ1-5, with D uncertain. Germline assignment: CDR1 MNHEY and CDR2 SMNVEV (reference sequence). This CDR3 has 12 amino acids. V lost 6 bases, J lost 1 base, and 4 bases lay in between. The CDR3 protein is CASRGSNQPQHF. The CDR3, as DNA: TGTGCCAGCAGGGGGAGCAATCAGCCCCAGCATTTT.

Comment on this clone: The sample carries other DNA sequences with the same CDR3. The rearrangement uses TRBV6-5 and TRBJ2-5, with unresolved D. CDR3 length: 12 residues. V was clipped by 0 bases and J by 5 bases, with 4 bases between them. Germline CDR1 is MNHEY and CDR2 is SVGAGI. DNA of the CDR3: TGTGCCAGCAGTTACTCGCAGGAGACCCAGTACTTC. It encodes CASSYSQETQYF.

This clone was seen only once. The chain has TRBV5-1 and TRBJ2-7; 8 bases align to TRBD1. The CDR3 has 15 residues. Unmatched junction bases numbered 8, after V lost 4 bases and J lost 2 bases. The germline CDR1 and CDR2 sequences are SGHRS and YFSETQ. Written as DNA, the CDR3 is TGCGCCAGCAGCGTCCGGACAGGGTCCCCCTACGAGCAGTACTTC. Its translation is CASSVRTGSPYEQYF.

The chain links TRBV4-3 to TRBJ2-3; 11 bases are shared with TRBD2. The CDR3 loop spans 18 amino acids. Germline-derived CDR1 and CDR2 are LGHNA and YSLEER. With V trimmed by 2 bases and J by 6 bases, 13 bases remained unmatched. The CDR3 loop is CASSQSPALSGRVDTQYF. The CDR3 region has the DNA TGCGCCAGCAGCCAATCCCCCGCCCTTAGCGGGAGGGTGGATACGCAGTATTTT.

The rearrangement joins TRBV2 to TRBJ1-1; 8 positions match TRBD1. J gave up 0 bases and V 8 bases, and 5 bases lay outside the gene matches. The CDR3 totals 14 residues. The germline V gene encodes CDR1 SNHLY and CDR2 FYNNEI. The CDR3 bases are TGTGCCAGCGCCCAGACAGGGGTGAACACTGAAGCTTTCTTT. Protein sequence: CASAQTGVNTEAFF.

The chain has TRBV6-1 and TRBJ1-5, with D perhaps matching TRBD1 (6 bases). CDR1 MNHNS and CDR2 SASEGT come from the germline V gene. CDR3 length equals 16 residues. V was clipped by 4 bases and J by 6 bases, with 19 bases between them. CDR3 in amino acids: CASSGGLTGLSQPQHF. The CDR3 nucleotides read TGTGCCAGCAGTGGGGGACTAACAGGGTTGAGTCAGCCCCAGCATTTT.

This clone was found once. This chain connects TRBV27 to TRBJ1-5; D gene ambiguous. Germline-derived CDR1 and CDR2 are MNHEY and SMNVEV (reference sequence). The CDR3 covers 15 residues. V lost 6 bases and J 6 bases, leaving 18 bases between the germline ends. The CDR3 loop reads CASSPVGIGVQPQHF. The DNA for the CDR3 is TGTGCCAGCAGCCCCGTTGGGATTGGGGTTCAGCCCCAGCATTTT.

On this clone itself: Other DNA sequences within the sample encode an identical CDR3. V gene TRBV2 combines with J gene TRBJ2-7; no clear D. V lost 1 base and J lost 0, with 7 bases in between. The CDR3 has 14 residues. The germline V gene encodes CDR1 SNHLY and CDR2 FYNNEI. As DNA, the CDR3 is TGTGCCAGCAGTGAAGGGTCATACTCCTACGAGCAGTACTTC. Translated, it gives CASSEGSYSYEQYF.

The J gene is TRBJ1-2, the V gene TRBV30, with D uncertain. The V gene's germline CDR1 is GTSNPN and CDR2 SVGIG (reference sequence). This CDR3 has 10 amino acids. Trimming stripped 5 bases from V and 6 bases from J, with 7 bases between. In DNA form, the CDR3 reads TGTGCCTGGGGCAGGCATGGCTACACCTTC. The encoded protein is CAWGRHGYTF. The full variable domain, its missing parts supplied by reference TRBV30 and TRBJ1-2, is SQTIHQWPATLVQPVGSPLSLECTVEGTSNPNLYWYRQAAGRGLQLLFYSVGIGQISSEVPQNLSASRPQDRQFILSSKKLLLSDSGFYLCAWGRHGYTFGSGTRLTVV.

The chain joins TRBV28 to TRBJ2-7; a weak D match, TRBD2 (7 bases). The CDR3 has 14 amino acids. The V end was cut by 8 bases, the J end by 3 bases, with 17 bases between. Germline V gene sequence: CDR1 MDHEN, CDR2 SYDVKM. The DNA of the CDR3 is TGTGCCAGCTGGAGGGGGGAGGGCCTCTACGAGCAGTACTTC. This encodes CASWRGEGLYEQYF.

This clone was picked up many times. Other DNA sequences in this specimen translate into the identical CDR3. The chain carries TRBV10-3 and TRBJ2-3, with TRBD2 identical over 16 bases. The CDR3 contains 17 residues. V lost 2 bases, J lost 3 bases, and 2 bases stayed unmatched. Germline CDR1 and CDR2: ENHRY and SYGVKD. The CDR3 DNA follows: TGTGCCATCAGTGAGAAGGGACTAGCGGGAGGGACAGATACGCAGTATTTT. This codes for CAISEKGLAGGTDTQYF.

V usage is TRBV28 and J usage is TRBJ2-1, with 13 positions matching TRBD2. V lost 6 bases to trimming and J lost 14 bases; unmatched junction nucleotides: 13. Germline V gives CDR1 MDHEN, CDR2 SYDVKM. The CDR3 totals 15 residues. CDR3 residues: CASRGPGLAGILEFF. The CDR3 nucleotides read TGTGCCAGCAGAGGCCCGGGACTAGCGGGAATTCTCGAGTTCTTC.

Notes on this clone: This likely reflects a read error, since a far larger clone is one base away. Other DNA sequences in this sample translate to the same CDR3. The rearrangement uses TRBV10-3 and TRBJ1-5, with TRBD1 as a possible D gene (6 bases). Trimming removed 0 bases from V and 5 bases from J, with 17 bases in between. The CDR3 sequence is 17 residues long. The germline V gene encodes CDR1 ENHRY and CDR2 SYGVKD. CDR3 in DNA: TGTGCCATCAGTGAGTCGGGGGTGGGGGCCATGGATCAGCCCCAGCATTTT. This sequence encodes CAISESGVGAMDQPQHF.

The genes are TRBV7-9 and TRBJ1-1, with D unresolved. CDR3 length: 14 residues. Germline CDR1 and CDR2: SEHNR and FQNEAQ (reference sequence). V was cut by 3 bases and J by 7 bases, with 15 bases left in between. The DNA for the CDR3 is TGTGCCAGCAGCTTGGATTGGGATTTCAGTGAAGCTTTCTTT. It is translated as CASSLDWDFSEAFF.

For this clone: A far larger clone is just one base off, so this is likely a read error. The same CDR3 is also encoded by other DNA sequences in this sample. This chain uses TRBV9 with TRBJ2-7, with 7 nucleotides matching TRBD2. Germline CDR1 reads SGDLS; CDR2 reads YYNGEE. With V trimmed by 3 bases and J by 7 bases, 16 bases remained unmatched. This CDR3 is 16 amino acids long. In DNA form, the CDR3 reads TGTGCCAGCAGCGGACTAGCTGGAGGTCGGTCGGTTGAGCAGTACTTC. The encoded protein is CASSGLAGGRSVEQYF.

Comments on this clone: A far larger clone is only one base removed, so a read error is likely. In the same sample, other DNA sequences code for this CDR3. The V and J genes are TRBV15 and TRBJ2-7, with TRBD2 identical over 7 bases. The J segment lost 0 bases and the V segment lost 0 bases, leaving 2 bases of the junction unmatched. This CDR3 spans 15 amino acids. Germline V CDR1 and CDR2: LNHNV, YYDKDF (reference sequence). CDR3 coding DNA: TGTGCCACCAGCAGAGAGGGGGGGAGCTCCTACGAGCAGTACTTC. It is translated as CATSREGGSSYEQYF.

About this clone itself: A single base separates this from a much larger clone, so it may be a read error. The chain employs TRBV27 and TRBJ2-7, with 10 bases aligning to TRBD2. Germline CDR1 reads MNHEY; CDR2 reads SMNVEV (reference sequence). V trimming: 0 bases; J trimming: 6 bases; junction bases outside the gene matches: 5. The CDR3 runs to 15 residues. The CDR3 region has the DNA TGTGCCAGCAGTTTATCTAGTCTAGCGGGAGTCGAGCAGTACTTC. It encodes CASSLSSLAGVEQYF.

To note about this clone: Other DNA sequences in this sample translate to the same CDR3. The chain combines TRBV4-2 with TRBJ1-2, with D hard to call. V was clipped by 1 base and J by 7 bases, with 7 bases between them. Germline loops: CDR1 LGHNA, CDR2 YNFKEQ. This CDR3 has 12 residues. CDR3 in DNA: TGTGCCAGCAGCCAAGGTGCCGGTGGCTACACCTTC. Protein: CASSQGAGGYTF.

The chain couples TRBV28 to TRBJ2-1, with 8 nucleotides matching TRBD2. Germline CDR1 is MDHEN and CDR2 is SYDVKM. This CDR3 comprises 15 residues. V gave up 3 bases and J gave up 0 bases; unmatched junction bases: 1. Written as DNA, the CDR3 is TGTGCCAGCAGTTTTGGGACTAGCTCCTACAATGAGCAGTTCTTC. Translation: CASSFGTSSYNEQFF. Based on the CDR3 plus reference TRBV28 and TRBJ2-1, the full variable domain is DVKVTQSSRYLVKRTGEKVFLECVQDMDHENMFWYRQDPGLGLRLIYFSYDVKMKEKGDIPEGYSVSREKKERFSLILESASTNQTSMYLCASSFGTSSYNEQFFGPGTRLTVL.